The 31 T cell receptor beta chains reported below all come from one sample, sequenced in a study of T cell responses to AZD1222 COVID-19 vaccine. Measured with immunoSEQ multiplex PCR; TCRdb has only the in-frame clones, and not every one. The data hold 150,000 to 200,000 clones, with about 86% observed a single time. The source material was peripheral blood, sampled 28 days after the second AZD1222 dose. Every receptor here comes from an adult who received the AZD1222 COVID-19 vaccine.

The chain carries TRBV27 and TRBJ2-7; TRBD1 agrees at 8 bases. The CDR3 loop spans 15 amino acids. J gave up 4 bases and V 2 bases, and 7 bases lay outside the gene matches. The germline V gene encodes CDR1 MNHEY and CDR2 SMNVEV (reference sequence). The CDR3 sequence: CASSLQRTGSYEQYF. CDR3 bases: TGTGCCAGCAGTTTACAAAGGACAGGGTCTTACGAGCAGTACTTC.

The chain employs TRBV5-1 and TRBJ2-2; TRBD2 is a possible D gene (6 bases). There are 15 residues in the CDR3. Germline CDR1 is SGHRS and CDR2 is YFSETQ. Trimming took 5 bases from V and 1 from J, leaving 12 bases between them. The CDR3 DNA reads as TGCGCCAGCAGTACCGGGGGAATGAACACCGGGGAGCTGTTTTTT. Encoded protein: CASSTGGMNTGELFF.

The sample holds one count of this clone. The chain combines TRBV7-2 with TRBJ2-1, with 8 bases that match TRBD1. The CDR3 length is 16 residues. V trimming: 4 bases; J trimming: 3 bases; junction bases outside the gene matches: 8. Germline lookup yields CDR1 SGHTA and CDR2 FQGNSA. DNA of the CDR3: TGTGCCAGCAGCTATGGTGGACAGGGCATCTACAATGAGCAGTTCTTC. This encodes CASSYGGQGIYNEQFF.

The V call is TRBV30, the J call TRBJ2-7, with 11 bases that match TRBD1. Germline trimming cut 5 bases from V and 6 bases from J; bases unmatched to any gene: 0. Germline CDR1 reads GTSNPN; CDR2 reads SVGIG (reference sequence). The CDR3 consists of 11 residues. CDR3 bases: TGTGCCTGGGGGACAGGGGGCGAGCAGTACTTC. This encodes CAWGTGGEQYF.

A note on this clone: This sample includes further DNA sequences coding for the same CDR3. This rearrangement joins TRBV9 to TRBJ2-2; 11 bases match TRBD2. V gave up 2 bases and J gave up 4 bases; unmatched junction bases: 1. This CDR3 contains 15 residues. Germline V gene lookup returns CDR1 SGDLS and CDR2 YYNGEE. CDR3 amino acids: CASSVTSGGTGELFF. DNA of the CDR3: TGTGCCAGCAGCGTTACTAGCGGGGGCACCGGGGAGCTGTTTTTT.

V usage is TRBV9 and J usage is TRBJ2-3, with unresolved D. The CDR3 is 15 residues long. The V gene lost 4 bases and the J gene lost 0 bases, with 12 bases spanning the gap. Germline-derived CDR1 and CDR2 are SGDLS and YYNGEE. This CDR3 is CASSPRPSSTDTQYF. CDR3 DNA sequence: TGTGCCAGCAGCCCCCGCCCATCTAGCACAGATACGCAGTATTTT.

The chain carries TRBV6-5 and TRBJ1-4; no reliable D call. Germline CDR1 reads MNHEY; CDR2 reads SVGAGI. CDR3 length: 15 residues. V was trimmed by 2 bases and J by 0 bases, leaving 7 bases between them. The CDR3 region is CASSYRVPTNEKLFF. In nucleotides, the CDR3 is TGTGCCAGCAGTTACAGGGTTCCAACTAATGAAAAACTGTTTTTT.

J is TRBJ2-2 and V is TRBV19; TRBD2 matches 11 bases. V was clipped by 3 bases and J by 5 bases; unmatched bases: 26. The CDR3 extends over 23 amino acids. Germline CDR1 reads LNHDA; CDR2 reads SQIVND (reference sequence). CDR3 in amino acids: CASSIPVFWEGRSGGALTGELFF. In DNA, the CDR3 is TGTGCCAGTAGTATTCCAGTATTTTGGGAAGGGCGTAGCGGGGGGGCCCTTACCGGGGAGCTGTTTTTT.

The chain carries TRBV7-2 and TRBJ1-2; 9 bases match TRBD1. J lost 8 bases, V lost 2 bases, and 6 bases had no gene match. Germline CDR1 is SGHTA and CDR2 is FQGNSA. This CDR3 has 14 amino acids. The CDR3 region has the DNA TGTGCCAGCAGCTTAAATACGGGACAGGGAGGCTACACCTTC. This encodes CASSLNTGQGGYTF.

The chain recombines TRBV4-1 with TRBJ2-5, with 8 bases lining up with TRBD1. The V and J ends lost 6 bases and 5 bases, in that order; junction bases with no gene match: 5. The CDR3 totals 13 residues. The germline V gene encodes CDR1 MGHRA and CDR2 YSYEKL. CDR3 in DNA: TGCGCCAGCAGAGGACAGGGATTGGAGACCCAGTACTTC. This translates into CASRGQGLETQYF.

The chain has TRBV7-9 and TRBJ2-1; 8 positions agree with TRBD1. The CDR3 totals 14 residues. Trimming removed 2 bases from V and 8 bases from J; junction bases left unmatched: 5. Germline values: CDR1 SEHNR, CDR2 FQNEAQ (reference sequence). CDR3 in amino acids: CASSLNPTGDEQFF. Written as DNA, the CDR3 is TGTGCCAGCAGCTTAAACCCGACAGGGGATGAGCAGTTCTTC.

This chain uses TRBV7-2 with TRBJ1-6, with D perhaps matching TRBD1 (6 bases). Trimming shortened V by 2 bases and J by 13 bases, and 9 bases separated the two germline ends. CDR3 length: 12 amino acids. Per the germline V gene, CDR1 is SGHTA and CDR2 is FQGNSA. The CDR3 reads CASSLQGGPLHF. CDR3 nucleotide sequence: TGTGCCAGCAGCTTACAAGGGGGGCCCCTCCACTTT.

The chain employs TRBV5-1 and TRBJ2-7, with a weak D call TRBD1 (6 bases). Germline V gene lookup returns CDR1 SGHRS and CDR2 YFSETQ. Trimming took off 5 bases at V and 1 base at J, with 10 bases between the two ends. This CDR3 spans 13 amino acids. CDR3 residues: CASRQGSSYEQYF. CDR3 nucleotides: TGCGCCAGCAGACAGGGAAGTTCCTACGAGCAGTACTTC.

The chain links TRBV19 to TRBJ1-5; maybe TRBD1 (5 bases). The CDR3 totals 16 residues. The V gene lost 2 bases and the J gene lost 1 base, with 12 bases spanning the gap. Germline V gene sequence: CDR1 LNHDA, CDR2 SQIVND (reference sequence). CDR3 bases: TGTGCCAGTAGTATACAGGGTCGGGGAAGCAATCAGCCCCAGCATTTT. It yields the protein CASSIQGRGSNQPQHF.

The count of this clone is one. The CDR3 spells CAWSVSRMTSGLYNEQFF. For the CDR3, the DNA is TGTGCCTGGAGTGTAAGTCGGATGACTAGCGGGCTATACAATGAGCAGTTCTTC. The V call is TRBV30, the J call TRBJ2-1; 10 bases match TRBD2. Germline CDR1 is GTSNPN and CDR2 is SVGIG (reference sequence). J was trimmed by 4 bases and V by 0 bases; bases with no gene match: 12. The CDR3 is 18 amino acids.

CDR3 sequence (DNA): TGCGCCTCCCTGCGGGGGGTCAATCAGCCCCAGCATTTT. It translates to CASLRGVNQPQHF. The rearrangement joins TRBV10-2 to TRBJ1-5, with D possibly being TRBD1 (5 bases). This CDR3 region has 13 residues. Germline CDR1 WSHSY, CDR2 SAAADI. V lost 11 bases and J lost 3, with 14 bases in between.

The chain employs TRBV30 and TRBJ2-6; D may be TRBD1 (5 bases). The CDR3 totals 16 residues. The V gene's germline CDR1 is GTSNPN and CDR2 SVGIG (reference sequence). V was clipped by 2 bases and J by 0 bases, with 11 bases between them. The CDR3 sequence: CAWSLQAFSGANVLTF. For the CDR3, the DNA is TGTGCCTGGAGTCTACAGGCTTTCTCTGGGGCCAACGTCCTGACTTTC.

The rearrangement links TRBV10-1 to TRBJ2-2, with D tentatively TRBD1 or TRBD2 (5 bases each). V gave up 5 bases and J gave up 3 bases, with 7 bases separating them. The CDR3 loop spans 13 amino acids. Germline CDR1 is WNHNN and CDR2 is SYGVQD (reference sequence). Here the CDR3 reads CASSRGHTGELFF. CDR3 sequence (DNA): TGCGCCAGCAGTCGGGGCCACACCGGGGAGCTGTTTTTT.

This chain links TRBV11-1 with TRBJ2-1, with D hard to call. Germline V gene sequence: CDR1 SGHAT, CDR2 FQDESV (reference sequence). This CDR3 is 15 amino acids long. Trimming shortened V by 1 base and J by 2 bases, and 9 bases separated the two germline ends. The CDR3 protein is CASSLGGLPYNEQFF. The CDR3, as DNA: TGTGCCAGCAGCTTAGGTGGCCTTCCCTACAATGAGCAGTTCTTC.

This chain links TRBV7-2 with TRBJ2-7; 7 positions match TRBD1. The V gene end was trimmed by 4 bases and the J gene end by 3 bases; junction bases not matched to a gene: 9. The CDR3 loop spans 15 amino acids. Germline lookup yields CDR1 SGHTA and CDR2 FQGNSA. This CDR3 is CASSSDRAGVYEQYF. In DNA, the CDR3 is TGTGCCAGCAGCTCCGACAGGGCAGGAGTCTACGAGCAGTACTTC.

CDR3 in amino acids: CASRTESTEAFF. Here the CDR3 DNA reads TGTGCCAGCAGGACAGAGAGCACTGAAGCTTTCTTT. The V gene is TRBV28, the J gene TRBJ1-1; maybe TRBD1 (5 bases). Germline CDR1 MDHEN, CDR2 SYDVKM. V was cut by 6 bases and J by 4 bases, with 9 bases left in between. This CDR3 is built from 12 residues.

The chain combines TRBV5-1 with TRBJ2-1; D call uncertain. The V and J ends lost 5 bases and 0 bases respectively, with 15 bases between them. The germline V gene has CDR1 SGHRS and CDR2 YFSETQ. CDR3 length: 16 residues. The CDR3 sequence is CASSFGRISSYNEQFF. The DNA for the CDR3 is TGCGCCAGCAGTTTTGGACGGATCAGCTCCTACAATGAGCAGTTCTTC.

This clone has a count of ten or more. The chain employs TRBV7-2 and TRBJ1-1; D unclear. The CDR3 totals 13 residues. Between the trimmed V and J ends, which lost 0 bases and 8 bases, there was a span of 10 bases. Germline V CDR1 and CDR2: SGHTA, FQGNSA. CDR3 DNA sequence: TGTGCCAGCAGCTTAGCTCTCGATTGGGAAGCTTTCTTT. Translated: CASSLALDWEAFF. Complete variable domain (other parts from reference TRBV7-2 and TRBJ1-1): GAGVSQSPSNKVTEKGKDVELRCDPISGHTALYWYRQSLGQGLEFLIYFQGNSAPDKSGLPSDRFSAERTGGSVSTLTIQRTQQEDSAVYLCASSLALDWEAFFGQGTRLTVV.

The chain links TRBV7-3 to TRBJ2-7; 8 bases fit TRBD1. CDR1 and CDR2 (germline): SGHTA, FQGTGA. Trimming removed 5 bases from V and 2 bases from J; junction bases left unmatched: 8. The CDR3 is 15 amino acids. The CDR3, as DNA: TGTGCCAGCAGCACCGGGACAGGCATCCCCTACGAGCAGTACTTC. This encodes CASSTGTGIPYEQYF.

The J gene is TRBJ2-3, the V gene TRBV5-4, with TRBD2 matching over 9 bases. The CDR3 has 15 amino acids. Trimming removed 0 bases from V and 1 base from J; junction bases left unmatched: 0. Germline V gene lookup returns CDR1 SGHNT and CDR2 YYREEE (reference sequence). In nucleotides, the CDR3 is TGTGCCAGCAGCTTGGGACTAGCGGGCACAGATACGCAGTATTTT. It is translated as CASSLGLAGTDTQYF.

Written as DNA, the CDR3 is TGTGCCGCGGCCCGGGGGGGTGGGGGCTATGGCTACACCTTC. It yields the protein CAAARGGGGYGYTF. V gene TRBV27 combines with J gene TRBJ1-2; possibly TRBD1 for D (5 bases). Per the germline V gene, CDR1 is MNHEY and CDR2 is SMNVEV (reference sequence). The CDR3 is 14 amino acids. Trimming removed 11 bases at V and 4 bases at J, with 20 bases between.

V is TRBV13 and J is TRBJ1-5; TRBD1 agrees at 11 bases. The J segment lost 5 bases and the V segment lost 2 bases, leaving 11 bases of the junction unmatched. Germline assignment: CDR1 PRHDT and CDR2 FYEKMQ (reference sequence). The CDR3 is 18 residues long. CDR3 amino acids: CASSLLGTGGRYHQPQHF. CDR3 bases: TGTGCCAGCAGCTTACTTGGGACAGGGGGGCGGTATCATCAGCCCCAGCATTTT.

The chain joins TRBV2 to TRBJ1-1; no clear D gene. Germline V gene lookup returns CDR1 SNHLY and CDR2 FYNNEI. Trimming removed 7 bases from V and 1 base from J, with 16 bases in between. This CDR3 contains 15 residues. Written as DNA, the CDR3 is TGTGCCAGCACGGCATTAGGATCGAAGAACACTGAAGCTTTCTTT. This translates into CASTALGSKNTEAFF. Filled out from reference TRBV2 and TRBJ1-1, the complete variable domain reads EPEVTQTPSHQVTQMGQEVILRCVPISNHLYFYWYRQILGQKVEFLVSFYNNEISEKSEIFDDQFSVERPDGSNFTLKIRSTKLEDSAMYFCASTALGSKNTEAFFGQGTRLTVV.

This clone was seen repeatedly, ten times or more. The chain combines TRBV4-2 with TRBJ2-1; 12 bases agree with TRBD2. Trimming took 1 base from V and 4 from J; bases not matched to a gene: 2. The CDR3 covers 16 residues. Germline V gene data show CDR1 as LGHNA and CDR2 as YNFKEQ. CDR3 coding DNA: TGTGCCAGCAGCCAAGCTACTAGCGGGGGGTACAATGAGCAGTTCTTC. Amino acid sequence: CASSQATSGGYNEQFF.

The chain employs TRBV5-1 and TRBJ2-4; D perhaps matches TRBD2 (5 bases). In germline, CDR1 is SGHRS, CDR2 YFSETQ. The germline V and J ends were trimmed by 3 bases and 8 bases, with 15 bases remaining between them. The CDR3 sequence is 14 residues long. The CDR3 reads CASSSTAGGDIQYF. The CDR3 DNA follows: TGCGCCAGCAGCTCAACCGCGGGTGGAGACATTCAGTACTTC.

The chain has TRBV12-5 and TRBJ2-3, with TRBD2 as a possible D gene (5 bases). The ends were cut back, 0 bases at V and 0 bases at J, with 10 bases in the middle. This CDR3 has 16 residues. Germline assignment: CDR1 LGHNT and CDR2 FRNRAP. This chain's CDR3 is CASGLVLERSTDTQYF. CDR3 nucleotides: TGTGCTAGTGGTTTGGTACTAGAGAGAAGCACAGATACGCAGTATTTT.